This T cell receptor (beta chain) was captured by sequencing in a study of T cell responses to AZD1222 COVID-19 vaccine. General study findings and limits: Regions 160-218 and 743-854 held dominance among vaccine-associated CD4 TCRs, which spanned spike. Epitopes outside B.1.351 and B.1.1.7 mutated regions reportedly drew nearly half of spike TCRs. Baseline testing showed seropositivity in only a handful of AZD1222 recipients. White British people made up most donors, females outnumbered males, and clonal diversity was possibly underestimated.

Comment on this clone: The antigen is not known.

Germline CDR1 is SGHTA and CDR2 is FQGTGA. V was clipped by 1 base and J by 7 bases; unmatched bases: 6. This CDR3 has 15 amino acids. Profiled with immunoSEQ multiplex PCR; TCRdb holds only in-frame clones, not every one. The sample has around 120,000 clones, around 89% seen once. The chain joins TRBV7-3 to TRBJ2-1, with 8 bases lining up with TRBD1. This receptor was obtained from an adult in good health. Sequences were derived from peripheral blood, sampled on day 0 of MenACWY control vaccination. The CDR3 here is CASSLRGTGINEQFF. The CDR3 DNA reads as TGTGCCAGCAGCTTAAGGGGGACAGGAATAAATGAGCAGTTCTTC.